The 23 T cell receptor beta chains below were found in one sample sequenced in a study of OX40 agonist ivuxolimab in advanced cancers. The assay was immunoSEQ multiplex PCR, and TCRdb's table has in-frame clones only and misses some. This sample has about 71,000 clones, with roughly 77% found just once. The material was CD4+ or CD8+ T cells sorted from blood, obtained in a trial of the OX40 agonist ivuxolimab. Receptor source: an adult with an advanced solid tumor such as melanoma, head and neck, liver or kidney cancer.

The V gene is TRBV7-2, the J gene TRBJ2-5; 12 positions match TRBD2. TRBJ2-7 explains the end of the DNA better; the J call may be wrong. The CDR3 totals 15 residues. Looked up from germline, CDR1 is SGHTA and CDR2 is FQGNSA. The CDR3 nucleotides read TGTGCCAGCAGCGGACTAGCGGGAAGCTCCTACGAGCAGTACTTC. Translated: CASSGLAGSSYEQYF.

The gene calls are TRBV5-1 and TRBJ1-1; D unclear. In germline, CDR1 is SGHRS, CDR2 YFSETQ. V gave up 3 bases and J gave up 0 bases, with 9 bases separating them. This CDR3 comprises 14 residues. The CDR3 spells CASSSDGLNTEAFF. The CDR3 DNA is TGCGCCAGCAGCTCGGACGGCCTGAACACTGAAGCTTTCTTT.

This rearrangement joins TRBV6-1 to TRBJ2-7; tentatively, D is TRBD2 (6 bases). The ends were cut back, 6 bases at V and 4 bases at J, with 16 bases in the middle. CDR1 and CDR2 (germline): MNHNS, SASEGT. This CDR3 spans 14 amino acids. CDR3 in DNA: TGTGCCAGCAGCCGGGACTCCTGGGGGTACGAGCAGTACTTC. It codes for CASSRDSWGYEQYF.

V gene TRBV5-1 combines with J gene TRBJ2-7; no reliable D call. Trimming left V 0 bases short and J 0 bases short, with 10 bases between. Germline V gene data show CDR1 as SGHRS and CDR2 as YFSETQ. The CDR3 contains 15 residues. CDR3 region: CASSLAASNSYEQYF. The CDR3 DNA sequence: TGCGCCAGCAGCTTGGCAGCTAGTAACTCCTACGAGCAGTACTTC. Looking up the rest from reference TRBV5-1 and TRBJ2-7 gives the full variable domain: KAGVTQTPRYLIKTRGQQVTLSCSPISGHRSVSWYQQTPGQGLQFLFEYFSETQRNKGNFPGRFSGRQFSNSRSEMNVSTLELGDSALYLCASSLAASNSYEQYFGPGTRLTVT.

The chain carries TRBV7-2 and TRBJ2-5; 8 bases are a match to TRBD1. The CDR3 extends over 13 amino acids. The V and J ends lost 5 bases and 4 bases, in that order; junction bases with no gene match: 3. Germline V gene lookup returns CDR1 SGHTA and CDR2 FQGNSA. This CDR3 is CASSQTGGETQYF. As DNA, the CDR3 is TGTGCCAGCAGCCAAACAGGGGGAGAGACCCAGTACTTC.

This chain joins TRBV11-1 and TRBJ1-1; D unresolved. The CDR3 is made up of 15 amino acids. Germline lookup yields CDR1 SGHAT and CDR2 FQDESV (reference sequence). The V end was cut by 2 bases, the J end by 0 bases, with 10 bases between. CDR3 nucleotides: TGTGCCAGCAGCTTATCGGCTATGATGAACACTGAAGCTTTCTTT. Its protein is CASSLSAMMNTEAFF.

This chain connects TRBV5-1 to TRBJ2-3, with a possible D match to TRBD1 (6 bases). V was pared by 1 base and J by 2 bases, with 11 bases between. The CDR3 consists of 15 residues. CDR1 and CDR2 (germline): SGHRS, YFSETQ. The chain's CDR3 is CASSLRDTYTDTQYF. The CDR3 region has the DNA TGCGCCAGCAGCTTGCGGGACACTTACACAGATACGCAGTATTTT.

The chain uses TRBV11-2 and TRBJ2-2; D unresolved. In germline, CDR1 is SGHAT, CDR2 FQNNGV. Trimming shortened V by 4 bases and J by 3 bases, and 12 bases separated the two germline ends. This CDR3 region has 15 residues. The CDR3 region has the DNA TGTGCCAGCAGCTCAAGACAAGAATACACCGGGGAGCTGTTTTTT. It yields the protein CASSSRQEYTGELFF. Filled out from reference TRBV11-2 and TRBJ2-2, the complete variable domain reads EAGVAQSPRYKIIEKRQSVAFWCNPISGHATLYWYQQILGQGPKLLIQFQNNGVVDDSQLPKDRFSAERLKGVDSTLKIQPAKLEDSAVYLCASSSRQEYTGELFFGEGSRLTVL.

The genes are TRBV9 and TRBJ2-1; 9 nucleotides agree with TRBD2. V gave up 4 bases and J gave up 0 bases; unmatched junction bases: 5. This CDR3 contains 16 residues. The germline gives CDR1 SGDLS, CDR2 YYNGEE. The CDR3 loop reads CASSFRLADSYNEQFF. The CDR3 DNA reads TGTGCCAGCAGCTTCCGACTAGCGGACTCCTACAATGAGCAGTTCTTC.

The CDR3 coding sequence is TGCGCCAGCAGTGAGGGGACTACTCCCTACGAGCAGTACTTC. Protein product: CASSEGTTPYEQYF. The chain carries TRBV10-2 and TRBJ2-7; TRBD2 aligns across 7 bases. Germline assignment: CDR1 WSHSY and CDR2 SAAADI. The CDR3 is made up of 14 amino acids. Unmatched junction bases numbered 3, after V lost 2 bases and J lost 2 bases.

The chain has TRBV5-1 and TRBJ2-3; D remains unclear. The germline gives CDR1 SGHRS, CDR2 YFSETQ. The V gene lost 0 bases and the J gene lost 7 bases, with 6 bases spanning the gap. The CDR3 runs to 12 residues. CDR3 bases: TGCGCCAGCAGCTTGGTTCCCAATACGCAGTATTTT. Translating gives CASSLVPNTQYF. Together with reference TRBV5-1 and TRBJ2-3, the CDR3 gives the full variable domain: KAGVTQTPRYLIKTRGQQVTLSCSPISGHRSVSWYQQTPGQGLQFLFEYFSETQRNKGNFPGRFSGRQFSNSRSEMNVSTLELGDSALYLCASSLVPNTQYFGPGTRLTVL.

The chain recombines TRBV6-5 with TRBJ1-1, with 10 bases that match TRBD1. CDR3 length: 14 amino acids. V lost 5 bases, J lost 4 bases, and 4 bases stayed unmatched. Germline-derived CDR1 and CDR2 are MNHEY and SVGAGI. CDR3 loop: CASSPRTGGTEAFF. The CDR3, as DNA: TGTGCCAGCAGTCCGCGGACAGGGGGCACTGAAGCTTTCTTT.

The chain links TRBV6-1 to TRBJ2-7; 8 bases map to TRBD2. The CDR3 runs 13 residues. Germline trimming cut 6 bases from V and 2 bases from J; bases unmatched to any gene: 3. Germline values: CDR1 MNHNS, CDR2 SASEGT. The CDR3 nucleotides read TGTGCCAGCAGGAGCGGGGGCCCCTACGAGCAGTACTTC. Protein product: CASRSGGPYEQYF.

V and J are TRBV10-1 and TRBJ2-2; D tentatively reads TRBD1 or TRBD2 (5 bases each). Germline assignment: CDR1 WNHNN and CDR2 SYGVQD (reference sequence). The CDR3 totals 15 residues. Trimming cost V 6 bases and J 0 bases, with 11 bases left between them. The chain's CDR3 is CASSPGPANTGELFF. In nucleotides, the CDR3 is TGCGCCAGCAGCCCGGGACCGGCGAACACCGGGGAGCTGTTTTTT.

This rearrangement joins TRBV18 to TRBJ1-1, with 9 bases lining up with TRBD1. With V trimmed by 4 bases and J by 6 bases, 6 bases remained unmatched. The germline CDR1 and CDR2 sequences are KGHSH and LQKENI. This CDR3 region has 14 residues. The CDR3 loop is CASSLGTGMAEAFF. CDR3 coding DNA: TGTGCCAGCTCACTCGGGACAGGGATGGCTGAAGCTTTCTTT.

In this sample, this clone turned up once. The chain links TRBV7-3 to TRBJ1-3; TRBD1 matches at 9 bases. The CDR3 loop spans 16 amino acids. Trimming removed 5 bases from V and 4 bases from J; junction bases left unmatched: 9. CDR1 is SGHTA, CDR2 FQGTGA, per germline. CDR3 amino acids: CASSRSGQGSGNTIYF. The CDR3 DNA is TGTGCCAGCAGCCGATCGGGACAGGGCTCGGGAAACACCATATATTTT.

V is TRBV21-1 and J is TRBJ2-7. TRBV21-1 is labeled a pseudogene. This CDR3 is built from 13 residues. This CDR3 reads CYGLGTRFYEQYF. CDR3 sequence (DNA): TGTTACGGTCTGGGGACGAGGTTCTACGAGCAGTACTTC.

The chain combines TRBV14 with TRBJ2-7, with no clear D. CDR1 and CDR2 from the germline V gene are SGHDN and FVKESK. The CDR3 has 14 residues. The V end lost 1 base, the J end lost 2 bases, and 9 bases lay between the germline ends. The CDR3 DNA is TGTGCCAGCAGCCAAGTGGACCGCCCCTACGAGCAGTACTTC. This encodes CASSQVDRPYEQYF.

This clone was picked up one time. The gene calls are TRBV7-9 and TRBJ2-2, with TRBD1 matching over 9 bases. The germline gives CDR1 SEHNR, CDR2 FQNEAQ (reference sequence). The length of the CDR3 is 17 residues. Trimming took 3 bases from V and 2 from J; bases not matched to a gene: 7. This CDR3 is CASSFTQGAGNTGELFF. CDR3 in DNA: TGTGCCAGCAGCTTTACACAGGGGGCGGGCAACACCGGGGAGCTGTTTTTT.

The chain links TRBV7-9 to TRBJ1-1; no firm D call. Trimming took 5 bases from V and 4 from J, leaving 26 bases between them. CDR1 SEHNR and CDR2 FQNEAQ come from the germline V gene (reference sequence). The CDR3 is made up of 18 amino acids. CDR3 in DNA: TGTGCCAGCAGCCCGGCGCCACACCCACGCCGCCCCGCCACTGAAGCTTTCTTT. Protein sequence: CASSPAPHPRRPATEAFF. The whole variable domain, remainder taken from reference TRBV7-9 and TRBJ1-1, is DTGVSQNPRHKITKRGQNVTFRCDPISEHNRLYWYRQTLGQGPEFLTYFQNEAQLEKSRLLSDRFSAERPKGSFSTLEIQRTEQGDSAMYLCASSPAPHPRRPATEAFFGQGTRLTVV.

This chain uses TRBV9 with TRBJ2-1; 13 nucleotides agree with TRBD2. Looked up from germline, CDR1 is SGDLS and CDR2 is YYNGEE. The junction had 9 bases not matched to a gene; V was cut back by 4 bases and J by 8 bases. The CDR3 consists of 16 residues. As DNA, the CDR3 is TGTGCCAGCAGCCCACGGACTAGCGGGGGTGGAGATGAGCAGTTCTTC. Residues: CASSPRTSGGGDEQFF.

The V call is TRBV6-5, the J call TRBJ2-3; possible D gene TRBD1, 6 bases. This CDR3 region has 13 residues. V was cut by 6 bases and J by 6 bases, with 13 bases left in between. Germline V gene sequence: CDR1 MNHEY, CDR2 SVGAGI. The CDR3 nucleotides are TGTGCCAGCAGCCAAGAGGGGGTCGATACGCAGTATTTT. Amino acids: CASSQEGVDTQYF.

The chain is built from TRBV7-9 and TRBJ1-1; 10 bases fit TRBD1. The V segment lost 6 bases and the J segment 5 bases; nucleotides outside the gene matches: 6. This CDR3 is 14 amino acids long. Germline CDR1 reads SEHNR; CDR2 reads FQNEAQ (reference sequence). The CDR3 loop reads CASSGQGVGTEAFF. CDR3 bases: TGTGCCAGCAGTGGACAGGGGGTCGGAACTGAAGCTTTCTTT. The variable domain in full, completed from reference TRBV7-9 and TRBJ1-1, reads DTGVSQNPRHKITKRGQNVTFRCDPISEHNRLYWYRQTLGQGPEFLTYFQNEAQLEKSRLLSDRFSAERPKGSFSTLEIQRTEQGDSAMYLCASSGQGVGTEAFFGQGTRLTVV.